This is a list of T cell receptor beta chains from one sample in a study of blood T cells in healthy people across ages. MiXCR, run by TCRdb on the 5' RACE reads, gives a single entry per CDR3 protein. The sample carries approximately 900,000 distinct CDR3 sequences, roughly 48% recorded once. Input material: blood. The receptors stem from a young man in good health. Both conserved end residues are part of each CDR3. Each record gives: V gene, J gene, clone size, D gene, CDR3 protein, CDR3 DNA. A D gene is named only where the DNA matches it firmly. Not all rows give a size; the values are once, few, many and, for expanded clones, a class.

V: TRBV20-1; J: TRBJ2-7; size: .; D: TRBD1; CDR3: CSARVGTGGLEQYF; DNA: TGCAGTGCTAGAGTGGGGACAGGGGGCCTAGAGCAGTACTTC
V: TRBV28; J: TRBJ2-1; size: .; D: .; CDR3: CASSFTSLYSYNEQFF; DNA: TGTGCCAGCAGTTTTACGTCACTCTACTCCTACAATGAGCAGTTCTTC
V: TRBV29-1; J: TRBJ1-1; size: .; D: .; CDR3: CSVEMGVATEAFF; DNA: TGCAGCGTTGAAATGGGGGTAGCCACTGAAGCTTTCTTT
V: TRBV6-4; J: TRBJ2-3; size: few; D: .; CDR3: CASSDDPGGGTDTQYF; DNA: TGTGCCAGCAGCGACGATCCAGGGGGGGGCACAGATACGCAGTATTTT
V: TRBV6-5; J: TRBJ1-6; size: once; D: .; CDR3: CASTRDYHSGSPLHF; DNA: TGTGCCAGTACCCGGGACTATCACTCGGGTTCACCCCTCCACTTT
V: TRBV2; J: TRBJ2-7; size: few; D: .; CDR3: CASSGASWEQYF; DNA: TGTGCCAGCAGTGGGGCGTCTTGGGAGCAGTACTTC
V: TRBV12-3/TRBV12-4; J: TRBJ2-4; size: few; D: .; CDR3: CASSTQAKNIQYF; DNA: TGTGCCAGCAGTACCCAAGCCAAAAACATTCAGTACTTC
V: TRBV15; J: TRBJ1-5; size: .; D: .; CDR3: CATSRGALDNQPQHF; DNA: TGTGCCACCAGCAGAGGGGCGTTAGACAATCAGCCCCAGCATTTT
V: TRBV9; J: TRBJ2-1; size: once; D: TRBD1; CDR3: CASSENRGPSYNEQFF; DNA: TGTGCCAGCAGCGAGAACAGGGGTCCCTCCTACAATGAGCAGTTCTTC
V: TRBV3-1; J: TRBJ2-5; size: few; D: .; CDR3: CASSQASETQYF; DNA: TGTGCCAGCAGCCAAGCCTCAGAGACCCAGTACTTC
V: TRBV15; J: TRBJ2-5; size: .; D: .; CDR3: CAASREQAAETQYF; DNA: TGTGCCGCCAGCAGAGAGCAGGCAGCAGAGACCCAGTACTTC
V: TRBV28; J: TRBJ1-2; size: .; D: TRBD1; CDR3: CASSSSSDRVEGNYGYTF; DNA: TGTGCCAGCAGTTCCTCGTCCGACAGGGTTGAAGGGAACTATGGCTACACCTTC
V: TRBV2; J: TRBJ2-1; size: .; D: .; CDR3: CASSDRRGLQFF; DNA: TGTGCCAGCAGTGATCGGAGAGGCCTGCAGTTCTTC
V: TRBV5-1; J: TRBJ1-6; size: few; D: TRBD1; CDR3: CASSLNRGYTPLHF; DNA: TGCGCCAGCAGCTTAAACAGGGGCTATACACCCCTCCACTTT
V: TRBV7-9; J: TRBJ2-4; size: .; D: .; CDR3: CASSLTGVANIQYF; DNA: TGTGCCAGCAGCTTGACCGGGGTGGCGAACATTCAGTACTTC
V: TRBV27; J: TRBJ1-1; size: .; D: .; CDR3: CASSLSYDIGGNTEAFF; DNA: TGTGCCAGCAGTTTAAGTTATGATATTGGGGGTAACACTGAAGCTTTCTTT
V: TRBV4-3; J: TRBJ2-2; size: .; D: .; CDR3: CASSQENRGPGELFF; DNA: TGCGCCAGCAGCCAAGAAAATCGCGGGCCCGGGGAGCTGTTTTTT
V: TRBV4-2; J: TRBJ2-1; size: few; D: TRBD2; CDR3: CASSQDQRGGIDEQFF; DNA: TGTGCCAGCAGCCAAGATCAGCGGGGGGGTATTGATGAGCAGTTCTTC
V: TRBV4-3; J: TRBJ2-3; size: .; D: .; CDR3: CASSQDPRNTQYF; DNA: TGCGCCAGCAGCCAAGATCCCAGAAATACGCAGTATTTT
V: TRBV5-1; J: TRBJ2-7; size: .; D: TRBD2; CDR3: CASSSNTGTSVYEQYF; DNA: TGCGCCAGCAGCTCTAACACCGGGACTAGCGTCTACGAGCAGTACTTC
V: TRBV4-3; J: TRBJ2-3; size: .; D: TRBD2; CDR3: CASSQDRASGGAQDTQYF; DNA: TGCGCCAGCAGCCAAGATCGGGCTAGCGGGGGGGCCCAAGATACGCAGTATTTT
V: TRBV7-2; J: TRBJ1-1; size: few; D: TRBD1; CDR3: CASSTHRGVTEAFF; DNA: TGTGCCAGCAGCACGCACAGGGGGGTTACTGAAGCTTTCTTT